A single sample gave rise to the 27 T cell receptor beta chains below, sequenced in a study of blood T cells in healthy people across ages. Then a second PCR, running about 6 to 12 cycles, was carried out with a sample-barcoded 5' primer and a J-beta primer mix. Using its own MiXCR run on the 5' RACE reads, TCRdb lists one record per CDR3 protein. The sample carries roughly 1.6 million distinct CDR3 sequences, roughly 30% recorded once. The sample consisted of blood. The receptor set was obtained from a young woman in good health.

The chain links TRBV7-2 to TRBJ2-7; a weak D match, TRBD2 (6 bases). Trimming took off 2 bases at V and 2 bases at J, with 16 bases between the two ends. The CDR3 is 16 amino acids. Looked up from germline, CDR1 is SGHTA and CDR2 is FQGNSA. This CDR3 reads CASSLPGGGKTYEQYF. CDR3 sequence (DNA): TGTGCCAGCAGCTTACCCGGGGGAGGCAAGACCTACGAGCAGTACTTC.

The V call is TRBV25-1, the J call TRBJ1-2; D remains ambiguous. This CDR3 comprises 16 residues. Germline loops: CDR1 MGHDK, CDR2 SYGVNS. The germline V and J ends were trimmed by 4 bases and 1 base, with 16 bases remaining between them. CDR3 protein: CASSVQSGNFNYGYTF. The CDR3 nucleotides read TGTGCCAGCAGTGTGCAGTCGGGCAACTTTAACTATGGCTACACCTTC.

The rearrangement links TRBV9 to TRBJ2-1; D ambiguous. V lost 4 bases to trimming and J lost 4 bases, with 9 bases between them. Per germline, CDR1 SGDLS and CDR2 YYNGEE. The length of the CDR3 is 13 residues. In DNA, the CDR3 is TGTGCCAGCAGCTCTCAAACTTACAATGAGCAGTTCTTC. Its protein product is CASSSQTYNEQFF.

In regard to this clonotype: A read error may be the cause here, since a much bigger clone is one base away. This chain connects TRBV7-2 to TRBJ2-7, with unresolved D. The end of the DNA aligns better with TRBJ2-5, so the J call may be wrong. From germline, CDR1 is SGHTA and CDR2 FQGNSA. The CDR3 consists of 14 residues. The CDR3 protein is CTSSLQPHPETQYF. The CDR3 DNA sequence: TGTACCAGCAGCTTACAGCCCCATCCGGAGACCCAGTACTTC.

The gene calls are TRBV20-1 and TRBJ1-5, with D uncertain. The V gene's germline CDR1 is DFQATT and CDR2 SNEGSKA (reference sequence). Trimming shortened V by 6 bases and J by 2 bases, and 8 bases separated the two germline ends. This CDR3 is built from 12 residues. This chain's CDR3 is CSAGSGNQPQHF. In DNA, the CDR3 is TGCAGTGCAGGGTCGGGCAATCAGCCCCAGCATTTT.

The V call is TRBV4-1, the J call TRBJ2-7; 7 positions match TRBD1. Germline assignment: CDR1 MGHRA and CDR2 YSYEKL. V lost 0 bases, J lost 3 bases, and 8 bases stayed unmatched. This CDR3 spans 16 amino acids. This chain's CDR3 is CASSQELYDRDYEQYF. The CDR3, as DNA: TGCGCCAGCAGCCAAGAGCTATACGACAGGGACTACGAGCAGTACTTC.

CDR3 coding DNA: TGTGCCAGCAGTTCCAGGACGACCGAAGCAGATACGCAGTATTTT. This encodes CASSSRTTEADTQYF. The chain links TRBV27 to TRBJ2-3; no clear D. This CDR3 has 15 amino acids. V was pared by 4 bases and J by 4 bases, with 15 bases between. Germline CDR1 MNHEY, CDR2 SMNVEV (reference sequence).

The chain employs TRBV7-9 and TRBJ2-7; TRBD2 matches at 15 bases. The junction had 7 bases not matched to a gene; V was cut back by 4 bases and J by 0 bases. Germline CDR1 and CDR2: SEHNR and FQNEAQ (reference sequence). This CDR3 has 18 amino acids. Here the CDR3 DNA reads TGTGCCAGCAGCTACGGACTAGCGGGAGGGCCAAGCTCCTACGAGCAGTACTTC. Its translation is CASSYGLAGGPSSYEQYF.

The chain links TRBV12-3 or TRBV12-4 to TRBJ2-2, with 11 bases lining up with TRBD2. V lost 3 bases and J lost 1; bases outside the gene matches: 19. This CDR3 comprises 22 residues. Written as DNA, the CDR3 is TGTGCCAGCAGTTTCCCTAGCACTGAGACTAGCGGGGCGGCCCTGAACACCGGGGAGCTGTTTTTT. Translating it yields CASSFPSTETSGAALNTGELFF.

This clonotype has ten or more counts. This chain links TRBV5-1 with TRBJ2-3, with TRBD1 as a possible D gene (6 bases). Germline values: CDR1 SGHRS, CDR2 YFSETQ. The CDR3 consists of 13 residues. The germline V and J ends were trimmed by 4 bases and 5 bases, with 11 bases remaining between them. The chain's CDR3 is CASSTAGEDTQYF. Here the CDR3 DNA reads TGCGCCAGCAGCACGGCAGGGGAAGATACGCAGTATTTT.

The chain carries TRBV6-5 and TRBJ2-3; 9 positions match TRBD2. The germline gives CDR1 MNHEY, CDR2 SVGAGI. Trimming cost V 10 bases and J 2 bases; bases outside gene matches: 10. The CDR3 length is 15 residues. The CDR3 nucleotides read TGTGCCACCTGGCCAGCGGGGGGCGACACAGATACGCAGTATTTT. This sequence encodes CATWPAGGDTDTQYF.

This clonotype came up a few times. The chain joins TRBV29-1 to TRBJ2-1; 10 bases line up with TRBD2. The CDR3 is made up of 15 amino acids. J lost 6 bases, V lost 2 bases, and 7 bases had no gene match. CDR1 is SQVTM and CDR2 is ANQGSEA in the germline V gene. CDR3 in amino acids: CSVEWASGSINEQFF. The CDR3 DNA is TGCAGCGTTGAATGGGCTAGCGGGAGTATCAATGAGCAGTTCTTC.

The table lists this clonotype with a few counts. The rearrangement uses TRBV20-1 and TRBJ2-7, with 12 positions matching TRBD2. Germline CDR1 and CDR2: DFQATT and SNEGSKA (reference sequence). V dropped 5 bases and J dropped 4; count of bases not matched to a gene: 12. CDR3 length equals 16 residues. DNA of the CDR3: TGCAGTGCTGGACCAAACAGACTAGCGGGAGCTTACGAGCAGTACTTC. It specifies CSAGPNRLAGAYEQYF.

The chain couples TRBV6-6 to TRBJ1-5, with D perhaps matching TRBD1 (5 bases). CDR3 length: 14 amino acids. The germline gives CDR1 MNHNY, CDR2 SVGAGI (reference sequence). The V gene lost 7 bases and the J gene lost 1 base, with 11 bases spanning the gap. DNA for the CDR3: TGTGCCAGCACCAGGGAGGTCAGCAATCAGCCCCAGCATTTT. Its translation is CASTREVSNQPQHF.

The chain carries TRBV28 and TRBJ2-3, with 12 bases that match TRBD2. The CDR3 is made up of 17 amino acids. Trimming cost V 1 base and J 0 bases; bases outside gene matches: 2. Germline V gene sequence: CDR1 MDHEN, CDR2 SYDVKM. The CDR3 here is CASSLSSGGASTDTQYF. The CDR3 DNA reads TGTGCCAGCAGTTTATCTAGCGGGGGGGCTAGCACAGATACGCAGTATTTT.

This clonotype was observed many times. CDR3 amino acids: CASSQGEYGYTF. As DNA, the CDR3 is TGTGCCAGCAGCCAAGGGGAGTATGGCTACACCTTC. The chain recombines TRBV3-1 with TRBJ1-2; D not resolved. The V and J ends lost 1 base and 5 bases respectively, with 5 bases between them. Germline V gene data show CDR1 as LGHDT and CDR2 as YNNKEL (reference sequence). This CDR3 is built from 12 residues.

This chain joins TRBV2 and TRBJ1-2, with a weak D call TRBD1 (5 bases). There are 14 residues in the CDR3. The ends were cut back, 2 bases at V and 4 bases at J, with 11 bases in the middle. The germline CDR1 and CDR2 sequences are SNHLY and FYNNEI. CDR3 in DNA: TGTGCCAGCAGTGAATCGTCAGGGCGCTATGGCTACACCTTC. This gives the protein CASSESSGRYGYTF.

The chain uses TRBV2 and TRBJ1-5; D gene ambiguous. Per germline, CDR1 SNHLY and CDR2 FYNNEI. This CDR3 has 14 amino acids. The V gene lost 5 bases and the J gene lost 1 base, with 9 bases spanning the gap. In DNA form, the CDR3 reads TGTGCCAGCAGTCAGTGGACCAGCAATCAGCCCCAGCATTTT. It yields the protein CASSQWTSNQPQHF.

The chain links TRBV29-1 to TRBJ1-1; D perhaps matches TRBD1 (6 bases). This CDR3 comprises 14 residues. The germline V and J ends were trimmed by 6 bases and 3 bases, with 17 bases remaining between them. Germline assignment: CDR1 SQVTM and CDR2 ANQGSEA. CDR3 bases: TGCAGCGTGAGACCCGGGACAACATACACTGAAGCTTTCTTT. The encoded protein is CSVRPGTTYTEAFF.

The CDR3 loop reads CAWSSPQKYTEAFF. As DNA, the CDR3 is TGTGCCTGGAGTTCCCCTCAGAAATACACTGAAGCTTTCTTT. The chain recombines TRBV30 with TRBJ1-1; D is undetermined. Germline V gene data show CDR1 as GTSNPN and CDR2 as SVGIG (reference sequence). V was cut by 2 bases and J by 3 bases, with 13 bases left in between. The CDR3 is 14 amino acids. The variable domain in full, completed from reference TRBV30 and TRBJ1-1, reads SQTIHQWPATLVQPVGSPLSLECTVEGTSNPNLYWYRQAAGRGLQLLFYSVGIGQISSEVPQNLSASRPQDRQFILSSKKLLLSDSGFYLCAWSSPQKYTEAFFGQGTRLTVV.

This clonotype appeared a few times. The chain uses TRBV5-1 and TRBJ2-3, with TRBD1 identical over 9 bases. V dropped 4 bases and J dropped 2; count of bases not matched to a gene: 8. CDR1 SGHRS and CDR2 YFSETQ come from the germline V gene. The CDR3 is 16 residues long. The CDR3 loop is CASSLGDRAATDTQYF. CDR3 nucleotide sequence: TGCGCCAGCAGCCTGGGGGACAGGGCTGCCACAGATACGCAGTATTTT.

The chain carries TRBV5-4 and TRBJ2-7; TRBD1 matches at 7 bases. The V gene end was trimmed by 4 bases and the J gene end by 5 bases; junction bases not matched to a gene: 12. Germline V lookup: CDR1 SGHNT, CDR2 YYREEE (reference sequence). This CDR3 is built from 15 residues. The CDR3 loop is CASSPGGQGVNEQYF. The CDR3 nucleotides are TGTGCCAGCAGCCCGGGCGGGCAGGGGGTCAACGAGCAGTACTTC.

The rearrangement uses TRBV7-8 and TRBJ1-1, with 9 bases identical to TRBD1. V lost 4 bases, J lost 1 base, and 7 bases stayed unmatched. The CDR3 spans 16 residues. The germline V gene has CDR1 SGHVS and CDR2 FQNEAQ. CDR3 bases: TGTGCCAGCAGCTCAGGCTACAGGGGGCCGAACACTGAAGCTTTCTTT. The encoded protein is CASSSGYRGPNTEAFF. Full variable domain (missing parts from reference TRBV7-8 and TRBJ1-1): GAGVSQSPRYKVAKRGQDVALRCDPISGHVSLFWYQQALGQGPEFLTYFQNEAQLDKSGLPSDRFFAERPEGSVSTLKIQRTQQEDSAVYLCASSSGYRGPNTEAFFGQGTRLTVV.

This clonotype was detected only a few times. The V call is TRBV21-1, the J call TRBJ2-7; TRBD1, the table's D call, lacks a check against the DNA. TRBV21-1 is given as a pseudogene. This CDR3 region has 12 residues. The CDR3 here is CARTAPPYEQYF. DNA for the CDR3: TGTGCCAGGACGGCTCCCCCCTACGAGCAGTACTTC.

This clonotype was observed a few times. V usage is TRBV2 and J usage is TRBJ2-3; 7 bases fit TRBD2. The CDR3 loop spans 17 amino acids. V lost 3 bases and J lost 1; bases outside the gene matches: 10. The germline CDR1 and CDR2 sequences are SNHLY and FYNNEI. CDR3 in amino acids: CASSDLTSFKGTDTQYF. The CDR3 DNA reads TGTGCCAGCAGTGACCTGACTAGCTTTAAAGGCACAGATACGCAGTATTTT. Drawing the rest from reference TRBV2 and TRBJ2-3, the complete variable domain is EPEVTQTPSHQVTQMGQEVILRCVPISNHLYFYWYRQILGQKVEFLVSFYNNEISEKSEIFDDQFSVERPDGSNFTLKIRSTKLEDSAMYFCASSDLTSFKGTDTQYFGPGTRLTVL.

This clonotype was detected only a few times. V and J are TRBV5-6 and TRBJ2-5; 8 bases are a match to TRBD1. The junction had 6 bases not matched to a gene; V was cut back by 4 bases and J by 1 base. The CDR3 is made up of 15 amino acids. Germline CDR1 and CDR2: SGHDT and YYEEEE. In DNA form, the CDR3 reads TGTGCCAGCAGCCAAGGACAGGGCCGCCAAGAGACCCAGTACTTC. Amino acids: CASSQGQGRQETQYF.

V usage is TRBV5-1 and J usage is TRBJ2-1; TRBD2 matches at 8 bases. CDR3 length: 16 amino acids. V dropped 4 bases and J dropped 9; count of bases not matched to a gene: 15. The germline V gene has CDR1 SGHRS and CDR2 YFSETQ. The CDR3 region is CASSGSIAGRGAEQFF. CDR3 in DNA: TGCGCCAGCAGCGGTAGTATAGCGGGACGAGGCGCTGAGCAGTTCTTC.